The sequence of this T cell receptor beta chain was determined in a study of STAT5B mutations in CD4+ large granular lymphocyte leukemia. The assay was immunoSEQ multiplex PCR, and TCRdb's table has in-frame clones only and misses some. Here the sample spans tens of thousands of clones, 55% to 80% being singletons. Per the germline V gene, CDR1 is SNHLY and CDR2 is FYNNEI. The CDR3 is 12 amino acids. The germline V and J ends were trimmed by 2 bases and 7 bases, with 8 bases remaining between them. Sequencing input: CD4+ T cells from blood buffy coats. The chain combines TRBV2 with TRBJ1-1; D unclear. The sequence derives from a human donor in good health. The CDR3 spells CASSERGGEAFF. The CDR3 DNA sequence: TGTGCCAGCAGTGAACGGGGTGGTGAAGCTTTCTTT.